This T cell receptor (beta chain) derives from a study of T cells in localized non-small cell lung cancer (dated by TCRdb to the early 2020s). Some background on the complete study: The study examined T cell repertoires in a few hundred patients with early-stage NSCLC and compared tumors with uninvolved tumor-adjacent lungs. A mean age of roughly 64 years was recorded for the NSCLC patients, of whom approximately 130 were male and 107 were female. The cohort comprised roughly 240 treatment-naïve NSCLC patients with resected, localized lung tumors. The research as a whole found: Uninvolved tumor-adjacent lung showed the highest T cell clonality, higher than tumor, which suggests more focused antigenic responses in the uninvolved tumor-adjacent lung. Of the top 100 tumor clones, a median of roughly 56 were detected in paired uninvolved adjacent lung; some 28 were also among that lung's top 100. Longer overall survival was associated with higher blood T cell density, whereas shorter survival was associated with higher adjacent-lung clonality. Because of the exploratory design, TCR variables were selected using unadjusted p-values without false-discovery rate correction. Because multi-region sequencing of the tumors was not done, intratumor heterogeneity could not be ruled out.

There are 16 amino acids in the CDR3, from cysteine to phenylalanine inclusive. The entry retains the CDR3 DNA only, 48 bases that are in frame from base 1. The germline V gene encodes CDR1 SGHNT and CDR2 YENEEA. After removal of 2 bases from V and 1 base from J, the junction retains 5 bases not matched to a gene. The immunoSEQ Assay was used to sequence TCR beta CDR3 regions from DNA. As for how the authors treated the data: T cell density was computed as TCR beta template counts normalized to usable DNA estimated by amplifying housekeeping genes. Richness was estimated using the preseqR package, with extrapolation to 400,000 templates for PBMC samples and to 120,000 templates for tissue samples. Clonality was defined as one minus Pielou's evenness. Tissue-enriched TCRs were identified by differential abundance testing using productive amino-acid clonotypes, minimum total count 5 and alpha 0.1. Repertoire overlap between compartments was quantified with the Jaccard Index and Morisita Overlap Index. GLIPH grouped TCR beta CDR3s together with public tetramer-defined viral CDR3s, and a viral motif had to include at least three viral sequences and show V-gene enrichment. In its TCRdb copy, this immuneACCESS table keeps in-frame sequences only and misses some clones. Where compared with another copy, unresolved V genes explain less than half of these, and the others have no known cause. Clonal size and the V and J genes are those of that table, whereas D and trimming came from the DNA. The sample records 1,500 to 2,000 clones, 26% of which are singletons. 10% to 15% of the sample belongs to the ten largest clones.

A note on this clone: It lacks a known antigen. No quality values exist for individual bases; no much larger clone is one base distant.

At diagnosis, peripheral blood, uninvolved tumor-adjacent lung and tumor were collected and stored as a combination of fresh-frozen and FFPE material. The starting material was lung tumor tissue, obtained before any cancer treatment. The TCR comes from a woman aged 40-69 years with stage II lung adenocarcinoma. The V gene is TRBV11-3 and the J gene is TRBJ2-3, with TRBD1 identical over 8 junction bases. The bases read TGTGCCAGCAGCTTACAGTCGGGACAGGGCACAGATACGCAGTATTTT. Translated, it reads CASSLQSGQGTDTQYF.